Listed here are 15 T cell receptor beta chains from one sample, sequenced in a study of graft-versus-host responses after intestinal transplantation. The antigens of these receptors remain unknown. Generated by immunoSEQ multiplex PCR, the TCRdb table keeps only in-frame clones and is missing some. The data show about 120,000 clones, roughly 96% seen once. The source was unstimulated CD8+ T cells sorted from spleen or lymph node cells, collected before intestinal transplant. These receptors were obtained from a human donor who received an intestinal transplant.

This chain uses TRBV28 with TRBJ1-2; 7 bases map to TRBD1. CDR3 length: 15 amino acids. Germline V gives CDR1 MDHEN, CDR2 SYDVKM. The V gene end was trimmed by 5 bases and the J gene end by 0 bases; junction bases not matched to a gene: 6. The CDR3 sequence is CASSTDRDSNYGYTF. The CDR3 DNA is TGTGCCAGCAGTACCGACAGGGATTCTAACTATGGCTACACCTTC.

J is TRBJ1-5 and V is TRBV5-6; D is uncertain. Trimming pared 3 bases from V and 2 bases from J, leaving 12 bases between. This CDR3 has 15 residues. Germline CDR1 is SGHDT and CDR2 is YYEEEE. This CDR3 is CASSYGALGNQPQHF. In nucleotides, the CDR3 is TGTGCCAGCAGCTACGGAGCGCTAGGCAATCAGCCCCAGCATTTT.

V gene TRBV11-2 combines with J gene TRBJ2-5; 8 bases fit TRBD1. Gene TRBJ2-7 matches the end of the DNA better, so the J call may be wrong. The germline gives CDR1 SGHAT, CDR2 FQNNGV. The length of the CDR3 is 15 residues. The CDR3 DNA reads TGTGCCAGCAGCGGGATGGACAGGGCCCCCTACGAGCAGTACTTC. Translated, it gives CASSGMDRAPYEQYF.

This chain links TRBV7-9 with TRBJ1-6; TRBD1 might be the D (6 bases). CDR1 is SEHNR, CDR2 FQNEAQ, per germline (reference sequence). This CDR3 contains 13 residues. Trimming pared 5 bases from V and 9 bases from J, leaving 11 bases between. CDR3 loop: CASSDRYRSPLHF. Written as DNA, the CDR3 is TGTGCCAGCAGCGACAGGTATCGTTCACCCCTCCACTTT.

The V and J genes are TRBV11-2 and TRBJ2-7; a possible D gene is TRBD2 (5 bases). Germline V lookup: CDR1 SGHAT, CDR2 FQNNGV. CDR3 length: 13 residues. Trimming removed 5 bases from V and 0 bases from J, with 8 bases in between. The DNA for the CDR3 is TGTGCCAGCAGCCGTGGGAGCTCCTACGAGCAGTACTTC. This sequence encodes CASSRGSSYEQYF.

V gene TRBV6-1 combines with J gene TRBJ1-5; D remains unclear. The CDR3 is 14 residues long. Trimming removed 1 base at V and 1 base at J, with 5 bases between. Germline-derived CDR1 and CDR2 are MNHNS and SASEGT. Here the CDR3 DNA reads TGTGCCAGCAGTGAAGACAGCAGCAATCAGCCCCAGCATTTT. Translation gives CASSEDSSNQPQHF.

Here the CDR3 reads CASTLRGGASYEQYF. The CDR3 nucleotides are TGTGCCAGCACCCTACGTGGGGGGGCCTCCTACGAGCAGTACTTC. The chain is built from TRBV2 and TRBJ2-7; D might be TRBD2 (7 bases). The CDR3 runs 15 residues. Trimming took 7 bases from V and 0 from J, leaving 16 bases between them. Germline V CDR1 and CDR2: SNHLY, FYNNEI.

The chain uses TRBV9 and TRBJ2-4; D might be TRBD1 or TRBD2, each matching 6 bases. V was shortened by 0 bases and J by 6 bases, with 13 bases between the two germline ends. This CDR3 region has 15 residues. In germline, CDR1 is SGDLS, CDR2 YYNGEE. The CDR3 nucleotides read TGTGCCAGCAGCGTAGAGGGGGGCGCGGGAAACATTCAGTACTTC. It translates to CASSVEGGAGNIQYF.

The V and J genes are TRBV30 and TRBJ2-2; D might be TRBD2 (6 bases). The germline gives CDR1 GTSNPN, CDR2 SVGIG (reference sequence). V dropped 5 bases and J dropped 2 bases, with 12 bases sitting between them. CDR3 size: 14 residues. This CDR3 reads CAWAGTYNTGELFF. In DNA form, the CDR3 reads TGTGCCTGGGCCGGGACTTACAACACCGGGGAGCTGTTTTTT.

The chain recombines TRBV28 with TRBJ1-4, with D maybe TRBD1 (5 bases). Germline V lookup: CDR1 MDHEN, CDR2 SYDVKM. The CDR3 runs to 17 residues. The V and J ends lost 3 bases and 4 bases respectively, with 18 bases between them. The CDR3 region has the DNA TGTGCCAGCAGTTTTCCCACTGGTGGGGCCGGTAATGAAAAACTGTTTTTT. Protein sequence: CASSFPTGGAGNEKLFF.

CDR3 amino acids: CASSLAAELAVYNEQFF. The CDR3 coding sequence is TGCGCCAGCAGCTTGGCCGCGGAACTAGCGGTCTACAATGAGCAGTTCTTC. This chain links TRBV5-1 with TRBJ2-1, with 8 bases matching TRBD2. CDR1 SGHRS and CDR2 YFSETQ come from the germline V gene. This CDR3 has 17 residues. Trimming took 0 bases from V and 3 from J; bases not matched to a gene: 8.

The V call is TRBV28, the J call TRBJ2-2; 11 nucleotides match TRBD2. Trimming removed 3 bases from V and 0 bases from J; junction bases left unmatched: 3. The CDR3 has 17 amino acids. Germline CDR1 is MDHEN and CDR2 is SYDVKM. The CDR3 reads CASSFPTSGTNTGELFF. CDR3 in DNA: TGTGCCAGCAGTTTTCCGACTAGCGGGACGAACACCGGGGAGCTGTTTTTT.

The table lists this clone with a count of one. This rearrangement joins TRBV29-1 to TRBJ2-7; perhaps D is TRBD1 or TRBD2 (5 bases each). CDR3 length: 13 amino acids. V lost 5 bases and J 2 bases, leaving 13 bases between the germline ends. The V gene's germline CDR1 is SQVTM and CDR2 ANQGSEA. The CDR3 reads CSVSGTLPYEQYF. CDR3 DNA sequence: TGCAGCGTTTCCGGGACCCTTCCCTACGAGCAGTACTTC.

The chain is built from TRBV19 and TRBJ2-7, with 13 bases lining up with TRBD2. This CDR3 comprises 16 residues. CDR1 and CDR2 (germline): LNHDA, SQIVND (reference sequence). V shed 3 bases, J shed 0 bases, and the junction held 2 bases outside the gene matches. In nucleotides, the CDR3 is TGTGCCAGTAGTATGGGGACTAGCGGGGTCTCCTACGAGCAGTACTTC. Its translation: CASSMGTSGVSYEQYF.

The V call is TRBV4-1, the J call TRBJ2-1; weak D call: TRBD2 (6 bases). The V end was cut by 0 bases, the J end by 9 bases, with 6 bases between. This CDR3 spans 12 amino acids. Germline V CDR1 and CDR2: MGHRA, YSYEKL. CDR3 nucleotide sequence: TGCGCCAGCAGCCAAGAGCGGGGTGAGCAGTTCTTC. It encodes CASSQERGEQFF.